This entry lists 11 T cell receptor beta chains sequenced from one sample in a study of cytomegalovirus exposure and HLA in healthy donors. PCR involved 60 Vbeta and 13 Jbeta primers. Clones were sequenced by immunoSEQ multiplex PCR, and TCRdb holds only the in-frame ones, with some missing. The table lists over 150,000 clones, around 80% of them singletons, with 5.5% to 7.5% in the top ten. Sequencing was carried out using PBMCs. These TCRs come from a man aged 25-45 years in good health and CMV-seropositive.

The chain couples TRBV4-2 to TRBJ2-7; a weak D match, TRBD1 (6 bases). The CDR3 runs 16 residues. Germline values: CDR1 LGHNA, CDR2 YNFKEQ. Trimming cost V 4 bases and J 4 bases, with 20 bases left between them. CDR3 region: CASSRSLGAFAYEQYF. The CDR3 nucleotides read TGTGCCAGCAGCCGATCCTTGGGGGCTTTTGCTTACGAGCAGTACTTC.

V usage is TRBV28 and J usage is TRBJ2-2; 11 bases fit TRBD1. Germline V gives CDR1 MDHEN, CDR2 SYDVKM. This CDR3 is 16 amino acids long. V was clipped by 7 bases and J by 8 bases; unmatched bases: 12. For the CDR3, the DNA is TGTGCCAGCAAAGTCCCCGGGACAGGGGGAAATGGGGAGCTGTTTTTT. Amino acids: CASKVPGTGGNGELFF. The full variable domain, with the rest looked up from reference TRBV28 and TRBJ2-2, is DVKVTQSSRYLVKRTGEKVFLECVQDMDHENMFWYRQDPGLGLRLIYFSYDVKMKEKGDIPEGYSVSREKKERFSLILESASTNQTSMYLCASKVPGTGGNGELFFGEGSRLTVL.

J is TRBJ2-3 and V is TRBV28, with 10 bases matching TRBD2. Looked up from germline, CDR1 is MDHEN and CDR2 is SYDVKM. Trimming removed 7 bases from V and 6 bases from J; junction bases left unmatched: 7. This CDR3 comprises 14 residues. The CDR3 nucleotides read TGTGCCAGCATTACAGCGGGGGGGCCGGATACGCAGTATTTT. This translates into CASITAGGPDTQYF.

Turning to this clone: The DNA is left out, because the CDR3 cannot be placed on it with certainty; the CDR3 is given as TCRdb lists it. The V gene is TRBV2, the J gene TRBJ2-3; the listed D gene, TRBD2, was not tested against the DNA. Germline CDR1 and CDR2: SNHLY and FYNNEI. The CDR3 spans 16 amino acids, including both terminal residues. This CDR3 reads CASSSSGLGSTDTQYF.

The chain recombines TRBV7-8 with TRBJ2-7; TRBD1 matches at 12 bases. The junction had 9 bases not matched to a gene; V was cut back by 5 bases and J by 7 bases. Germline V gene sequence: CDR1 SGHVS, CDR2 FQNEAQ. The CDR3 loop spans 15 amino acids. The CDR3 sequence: CASSGPGQGAREQYF. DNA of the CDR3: TGTGCCAGCAGCGGACCGGGACAGGGGGCTCGGGAGCAGTACTTC.

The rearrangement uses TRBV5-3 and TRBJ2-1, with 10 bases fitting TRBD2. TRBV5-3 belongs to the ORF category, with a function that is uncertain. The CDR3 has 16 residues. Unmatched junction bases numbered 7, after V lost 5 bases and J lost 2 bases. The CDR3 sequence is CARSPTSGATYNEQFF. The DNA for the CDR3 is TGTGCCAGAAGTCCCACTAGCGGGGCCACCTACAATGAGCAGTTCTTC.

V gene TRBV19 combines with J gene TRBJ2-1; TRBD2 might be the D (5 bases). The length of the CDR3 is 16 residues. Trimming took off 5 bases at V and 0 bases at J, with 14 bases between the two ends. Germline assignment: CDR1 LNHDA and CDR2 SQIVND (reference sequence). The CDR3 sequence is CASSGLAMSSYNEQFF. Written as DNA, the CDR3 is TGTGCCAGTAGTGGACTCGCGATGAGCTCCTACAATGAGCAGTTCTTC.

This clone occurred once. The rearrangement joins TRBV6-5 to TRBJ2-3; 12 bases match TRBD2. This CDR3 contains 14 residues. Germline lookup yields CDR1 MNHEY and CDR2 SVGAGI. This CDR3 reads CAAGLAGGADTQYF. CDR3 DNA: TGTGCTGCGGGGCTAGCGGGGGGGGCAGATACGCAGTATTTT.

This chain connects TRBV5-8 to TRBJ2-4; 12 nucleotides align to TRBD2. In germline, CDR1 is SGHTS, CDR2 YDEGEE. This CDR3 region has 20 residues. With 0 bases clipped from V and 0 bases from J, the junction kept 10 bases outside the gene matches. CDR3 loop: CASSLVLTSGGELAKNIQYF. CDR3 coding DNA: TGTGCCAGCAGCTTGGTATTGACTAGCGGGGGAGAACTAGCCAAAAACATTCAGTACTTC.

The CDR3: CASSAPGQGSRNNQPQHF. CDR3 coding DNA: TGCGCCAGCAGCGCCCCGGGACAGGGTTCGAGGAATAATCAGCCCCAGCATTTT. V and J are TRBV4-1 and TRBJ1-5; 9 bases are shared with TRBD1. Looked up from germline, CDR1 is MGHRA and CDR2 is YSYEKL. The CDR3 length is 18 residues. V gave up 5 bases and J gave up 4 bases; unmatched junction bases: 15.

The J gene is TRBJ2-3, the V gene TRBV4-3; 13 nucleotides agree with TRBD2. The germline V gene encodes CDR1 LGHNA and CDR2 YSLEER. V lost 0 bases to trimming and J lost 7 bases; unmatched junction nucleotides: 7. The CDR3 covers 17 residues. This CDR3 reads CASSQDTTSGGAYTQYF. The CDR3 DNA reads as TGCGCCAGCAGCCAAGATACTACTAGCGGGGGGGCATATACGCAGTATTTT.